The rows below give T cell receptor beta chains drawn from one sample of a study of blood T cell repertoires in COVID-19. Repertoires were generated with immunoSEQ multiplex PCR, while TCRdb's copy carries only in-frame clones and drops some. The sample records some 73,000 clones, 82% being singletons. Sequencing was done on a sample of peripheral blood. These receptors were taken from a woman aged 60-75 years with acute or convalescent COVID-19. Each CDR3 is given with its conserved first and last residue. A D gene is named only where the DNA matches it firmly.

D	V	length	J	CDR3
TRBD1	TRBV19	15	TRBJ2-5	CASSTGTGPQETQYF
-	TRBV19	17	TRBJ2-1	CASSNTTKLALGNEQFF
-	TRBV12-3/TRBV12-4	11	TRBJ1-1	CASRSRIEAFF
-	TRBV15	15	TRBJ1-2	CATSPVGGSVYGYTF
-	TRBV18	14	TRBJ1-1	CASSPPGEPTEAFF
TRBD1	TRBV24-1	14	TRBJ2-1	CATQDRAKYNEQFF
-	TRBV5-1	13	TRBJ1-2	CASRSQGKDGYTF
-	TRBV7-2	14	TRBJ2-7	CASSPDRQHYEQYF
TRBD2	TRBV27	21	TRBJ2-1	CASTHSRSGRVGTRSYNEQFF
-	TRBV5-3	15	TRBJ2-7	CARSLELDSPYEQYF
-	TRBV3-1/TRBV3-2	16	TRBJ1-2	CASSPRRRDFNYGYTF
-	TRBV5-8	13	TRBJ2-4	CASSLAQGSIQYF
TRBD1	TRBV3-1/TRBV3-2	17	TRBJ1-4	CASRPNNPGQGNEKLFF
-	TRBV30	13	TRBJ1-2	CAWSEQGVHGYTF
TRBD2	TRBV24-1	14	TRBJ2-1	CATRGLAGGGEQFF
-	TRBV30	14	TRBJ1-5	CAWSVGGRNQPQHF
TRBD1	TRBV5-1	16	TRBJ2-7	CASSLAVGTGGGEQYF
TRBD1	TRBV19	14	TRBJ1-6	CASKPGQLNSPLHF
-	TRBV5-1	15	TRBJ2-3	CATKRGLTSTDTQYF
-	TRBV6-1	12	TRBJ1-3	CASGRSGNTIYF
TRBD2	TRBV9	17	TRBJ2-5	CASSPGTSGLYQETQYF
TRBD1	TRBV20-1	9	TRBJ1-2	CSARQGRTF
-	TRBV7-2	13	TRBJ1-4	CASSVPGEVKLFF
TRBD1	TRBV7-9	16	TRBJ1-3	CASSSLTTGGGNTIYF
-	TRBV24-1	14	TRBJ1-2	CATSSHGGLNGYTF
-	TRBV28	14	TRBJ1-1	CAAQRGSFGTEAFF
-	TRBV11-1	14	TRBJ2-3	CASSPDGSTDTQYF
TRBD1	TRBV28	15	TRBJ1-3	CASITGGAEGNTIYF
-	TRBV2	13	TRBJ1-1	CASSDAVNTEAFF
TRBD2	TRBV10-3	22	TRBJ2-1	CAISGHTELAGGPGPGYNEQFF
-	TRBV28	15	TRBJ2-5	CASSLGGGNPETQYF
TRBD1	TRBV18	15	TRBJ1-5	CASSPRDSANQPQHF
-	TRBV19	12	TRBJ1-2	CASSNARYGYTF
TRBD1	TRBV29-1	13	TRBJ1-1	CSAGQGVDTEAFF
TRBD1	TRBV11-2	15	TRBJ2-5	CASSPQGQGTETQYF
-	TRBV28	14	TRBJ2-3	CASSPRGGTDTQYF